This T cell receptor beta chain comes out of a study of cytomegalovirus exposure and HLA in healthy donors. Study information: The study placed approximately 78% of its 398 genotyped donors in the Caucasian-associated ancestry cluster.

V dropped 4 bases and J dropped 3 bases, with 17 bases sitting between them. The CDR3 contains 16 residues. Germline V gene sequence: CDR1 SEHNR, CDR2 FQNEAQ (reference sequence). Study findings and constraints: The authors later found HLA-associated TCR beta chains more clonally expanded than equally common others. The only immune exposure information that was available was CMV serostatus.

PCR was performed using 60 Vbeta and 13 Jbeta primers. The data were produced by immunoSEQ multiplex PCR, yet TCRdb's version contains in-frame clones alone and is incomplete. Of approximately 120,000 clones in the sample, 73% were seen once. A word on this clone: Its antigen is unidentified.

J is TRBJ2-3 and V is TRBV7-9, with D maybe TRBD2 (5 bases). This clonotype originated in a middle-aged man in good health and CMV-seronegative. Sample: PBMCs. The CDR3 DNA sequence: TGTGCCAGCAGCTCCCCCCAAAAGCCGGGGACAGATACGCAGTATTTT. It translates to CASSSPQKPGTDTQYF.